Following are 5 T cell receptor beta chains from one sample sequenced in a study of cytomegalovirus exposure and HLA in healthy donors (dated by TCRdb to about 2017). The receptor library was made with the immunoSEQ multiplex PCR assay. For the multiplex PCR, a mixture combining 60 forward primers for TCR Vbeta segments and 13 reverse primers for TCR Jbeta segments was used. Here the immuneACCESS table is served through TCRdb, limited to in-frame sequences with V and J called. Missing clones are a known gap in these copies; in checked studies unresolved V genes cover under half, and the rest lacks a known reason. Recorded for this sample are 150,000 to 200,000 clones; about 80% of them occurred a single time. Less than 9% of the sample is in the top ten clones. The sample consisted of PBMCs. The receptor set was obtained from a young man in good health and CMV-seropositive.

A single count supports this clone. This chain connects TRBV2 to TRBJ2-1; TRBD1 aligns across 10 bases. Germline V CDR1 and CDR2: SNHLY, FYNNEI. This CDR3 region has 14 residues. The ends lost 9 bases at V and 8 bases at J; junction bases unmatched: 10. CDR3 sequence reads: CASEGTGEFDEQFF. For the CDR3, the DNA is TGTGCCAGTGAGGGGACAGGGGAGTTCGATGAGCAGTTCTTC.

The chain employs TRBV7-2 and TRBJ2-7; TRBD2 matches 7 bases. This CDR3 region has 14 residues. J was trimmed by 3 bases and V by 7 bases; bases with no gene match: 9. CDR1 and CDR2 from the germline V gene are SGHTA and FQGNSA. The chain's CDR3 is CASTAWDYVYEQYF. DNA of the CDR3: TGTGCCAGCACCGCCTGGGACTATGTCTACGAGCAGTACTTC.

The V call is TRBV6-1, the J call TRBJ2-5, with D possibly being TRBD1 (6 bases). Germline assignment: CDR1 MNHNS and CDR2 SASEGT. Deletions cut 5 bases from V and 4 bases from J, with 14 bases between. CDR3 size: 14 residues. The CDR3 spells CASSPTGYPETQYF. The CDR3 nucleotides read TGTGCCAGCAGTCCCACAGGGTACCCAGAGACCCAGTACTTC.

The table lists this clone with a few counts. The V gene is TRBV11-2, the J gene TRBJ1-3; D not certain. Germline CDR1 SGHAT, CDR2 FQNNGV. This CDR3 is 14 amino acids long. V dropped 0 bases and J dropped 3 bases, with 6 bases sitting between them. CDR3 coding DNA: TGTGCCAGCAGCTTAGACAGGTTTGGAAACACCATATATTTT. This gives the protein CASSLDRFGNTIYF. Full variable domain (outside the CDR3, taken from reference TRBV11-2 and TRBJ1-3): EAGVAQSPRYKIIEKRQSVAFWCNPISGHATLYWYQQILGQGPKLLIQFQNNGVVDDSQLPKDRFSAERLKGVDSTLKIQPAKLEDSAVYLCASSLDRFGNTIYFGEGSWLTVV.

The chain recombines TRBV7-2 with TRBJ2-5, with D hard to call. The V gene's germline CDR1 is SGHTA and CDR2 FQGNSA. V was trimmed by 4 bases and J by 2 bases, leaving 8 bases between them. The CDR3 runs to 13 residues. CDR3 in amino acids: CASSSPVQETQYF. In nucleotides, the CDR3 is TGTGCCAGCAGCTCCCCGGTACAAGAGACCCAGTACTTC.